A single sample is the source of the 24 T cell receptor beta chains below, sequenced in a study of CD8 T cells in Susac syndrome. Random hexamers primed reverse transcription of 0.5 to 1 ug RNA. MiXCR, run by TCRdb on the immunoSEQ multiplex PCR reads, gives a single entry per CDR3 protein. The table includes roughly 200,000 distinct CDR3 sequences, approximately 94% detected once. Sequenced material: CD4+ T cells from PBMCs. The receptors stem from a human donor with Susac syndrome.

The CDR3: CAWSGAPYSPLHF. Here the CDR3 DNA reads TGTGCCTGGAGTGGGGCGCCGTATTCACCCCTCCACTTT. The chain couples TRBV30 to TRBJ1-6; D gene unclear. Trimming removed 1 base at V and 8 bases at J, with 9 bases between. Looked up from germline, CDR1 is GTSNPN and CDR2 is SVGIG (reference sequence). This CDR3 is built from 13 residues.

The chain is built from TRBV3-1 and TRBJ2-2; no reliable D call. The CDR3 runs 11 residues. Germline CDR1 LGHDT, CDR2 YNNKEL (reference sequence). Trimming pared 2 bases from V and 7 bases from J, leaving 2 bases between. The CDR3 loop is CASSQLGELFF. The CDR3 DNA sequence: TGTGCCAGCAGCCAACTCGGGGAGCTGTTTTTT.

This chain uses TRBV29-1 with TRBJ2-7; no clear D. There are 12 residues in the CDR3. Trimming removed 2 bases from V and 1 base from J, with 6 bases in between. The V gene's germline CDR1 is SQVTM and CDR2 ANQGSEA. The CDR3 DNA is TGCAGCGTTGAAATCAGTTCCTACGAGCAGTACTTC. Amino acid sequence: CSVEISSYEQYF.

V and J are TRBV5-4 and TRBJ2-7, with 14 bases aligning to TRBD2. Trimming at V came to 4 bases and at J to 4 bases, leaving 10 bases not matched to a gene. CDR3 length: 17 amino acids. CDR1 and CDR2 from the germline V gene are SGHNT and YYREEE (reference sequence). Here the CDR3 reads CASSPQGLAGGQYEQYF. CDR3 in DNA: TGTGCCAGCAGCCCCCAAGGACTAGCGGGGGGCCAGTACGAGCAGTACTTC.

This chain uses TRBV4-3 with TRBJ2-6; D is perhaps TRBD2 (7 bases). Germline-derived CDR1 and CDR2 are LGHNA and YSLEER. Trimming cost V 1 base and J 0 bases, with 16 bases left between them. The CDR3 consists of 19 residues. The CDR3 DNA sequence: TGCGCCAGCAGCCAAGGGGGGGCTAGCGGCCTCTCTGGGGCCAACGTCCTGACTTTC. Protein sequence: CASSQGGASGLSGANVLTF.

The V and J genes are TRBV6-2 or TRBV6-3 and TRBJ1-1, with D possibly TRBD1 on 6 matching bases. The CDR3 contains 16 residues. Looked up from germline, CDR1 is MNHEY and CDR2 is SVGEGT. The V end was cut by 7 bases, the J end by 0 bases, with 18 bases between. The CDR3 sequence is CASTGGSLILNTEAFF. CDR3 DNA: TGTGCCAGCACCGGGGGCAGCCTAATTCTGAACACTGAAGCTTTCTTT.

The rearrangement links TRBV9 to TRBJ1-2, with D unresolved. Per germline, CDR1 SGDLS and CDR2 YYNGEE. Trimming took off 0 bases at V and 1 base at J, with 7 bases between the two ends. The CDR3 is 14 residues long. This chain's CDR3 is CASSVGNSNYGYTF. In DNA form, the CDR3 reads TGTGCCAGCAGCGTAGGCAACAGTAACTATGGCTACACCTTC.

This sequence joins TRBV10-3 and TRBJ2-7; D may be TRBD2 (7 bases). The length of the CDR3 is 14 residues. V lost 4 bases, J lost 4 bases, and 14 bases lay in between. CDR1 ENHRY and CDR2 SYGVKD come from the germline V gene. In nucleotides, the CDR3 is TGTGCCATCAGTGTTCGGGGGGCTGAATACGAGCAGTACTTC. Its translation: CAISVRGAEYEQYF.

J is TRBJ1-4 and V is TRBV14, with D perhaps matching TRBD1 (5 bases). Germline lookup yields CDR1 SGHDN and CDR2 FVKESK. Trimming left V 4 bases short and J 5 bases short, with 14 bases between. This CDR3 region has 15 residues. The CDR3 loop reads CASSPGAQGNEKLFF. The CDR3 DNA is TGTGCCAGCAGCCCCGGGGCTCAGGGAAATGAAAAACTGTTTTTT.

V gene TRBV12-3 or TRBV12-4 combines with J gene TRBJ2-1; D might be TRBD1 (5 bases). The V end lost 7 bases, the J end lost 4 bases, and 11 bases lay between the germline ends. This CDR3 is built from 13 residues. The CDR3 coding sequence is TGTGCCAGCAACCCGGACACGTACAATGAGCAGTTCTTC. Its translation is CASNPDTYNEQFF.

This clonotype showed up just once. V usage is TRBV12-3 or TRBV12-4 and J usage is TRBJ1-1, with 7 positions matching TRBD1. Trimming cost V 5 bases and J 1 base; bases outside gene matches: 7. The CDR3 contains 15 residues. CDR3 in DNA: TGTGCCAGCAGTACCCGACAGGGCCAGAACACTGAAGCTTTCTTT. Translated: CASSTRQGQNTEAFF.

J is TRBJ2-7 and V is TRBV15, with D hard to call. CDR1 is LNHNV and CDR2 is YYDKDF in the germline V gene (reference sequence). Trimming shortened V by 5 bases and J by 0 bases, and 8 bases separated the two germline ends. This CDR3 has 13 amino acids. CDR3 amino acids: CATSARSSYEQYF. In DNA, the CDR3 is TGTGCCACCAGCGCGAGGAGCTCCTACGAGCAGTACTTC.

The rearrangement links TRBV9 to TRBJ2-2, with 14 bases aligning to TRBD2. Per germline, CDR1 SGDLS and CDR2 YYNGEE. V lost 3 bases to trimming and J lost 0 bases; unmatched junction nucleotides: 7. This CDR3 is built from 19 residues. CDR3: CASSARLAGGPANTGELFF. In nucleotides, the CDR3 is TGTGCCAGCAGCGCCCGACTAGCGGGGGGGCCAGCGAACACCGGGGAGCTGTTTTTT.

The V and J genes are TRBV5-1 and TRBJ2-7; 10 bases map to TRBD1. Germline V lookup: CDR1 SGHRS, CDR2 YFSETQ. The CDR3 is 14 residues long. After removal of 4 bases from V and 5 bases from J, the junction contained 6 bases not matched to a gene. CDR3 nucleotide sequence: TGCGCCAGCAGCCAGACAGGGGGCGACGACGAGCAGTACTTC. Its protein is CASSQTGGDDEQYF.

The chain carries TRBV20-1 and TRBJ2-3; perhaps TRBD2 as D (6 bases). The V gene lost 6 bases and the J gene lost 8 bases, with 21 bases spanning the gap. The CDR3 totals 14 residues. The germline gives CDR1 DFQATT, CDR2 SNEGSKA (reference sequence). The CDR3 DNA reads as TGCAGTGCCAACCTTGGCGGGGTCGAGGCTACGCAGTATTTT. Residues: CSANLGGVEATQYF.

The rearrangement joins TRBV6-5 to TRBJ1-6; D possibly corresponds to TRBD1 (5 bases). Trimming cost V 6 bases and J 9 bases, with 15 bases left between them. This CDR3 spans 14 amino acids. The germline V gene has CDR1 MNHEY and CDR2 SVGAGI. CDR3: CASRRDRGLSPLHF. The CDR3 nucleotides read TGTGCCAGCAGACGGGACCGAGGGCTTTCACCCCTCCACTTT.

The genes are TRBV7-2 and TRBJ1-6; possibly TRBD1 for D (5 bases). Germline loops: CDR1 SGHTA, CDR2 FQGNSA. The ends were cut back, 5 bases at V and 7 bases at J, with 9 bases in the middle. This CDR3 spans 13 amino acids. CDR3 loop: CASSGRQNSPLHF. The CDR3 DNA sequence: TGTGCCAGCAGCGGGAGACAGAATTCACCCCTCCACTTT.

This clonotype was picked up one time. The gene calls are TRBV7-9 and TRBJ2-5, with TRBD1 as a possible D gene (5 bases). The CDR3 is made up of 15 amino acids. Germline-derived CDR1 and CDR2 are SEHNR and FQNEAQ (reference sequence). Trimming removed 1 base from V and 5 bases from J, with 14 bases in between. The CDR3: CASSLGRVIEETQYF. DNA for the CDR3: TGTGCCAGCAGCTTAGGCAGGGTGATCGAGGAGACCCAGTACTTC.

V is TRBV13 and J is TRBJ2-7, with 7 nucleotides matching TRBD2. Germline V lookup: CDR1 PRHDT, CDR2 FYEKMQ (reference sequence). V was pared by 2 bases and J by 0 bases, with 4 bases of the junction left unmatched. The CDR3 length is 15 residues. The CDR3 spells CASSLSGKSSYEQYF. CDR3 in DNA: TGTGCCAGCAGCTTAAGCGGGAAGAGCTCCTACGAGCAGTACTTC.

The chain is built from TRBV12-3 or TRBV12-4 and TRBJ2-7, with TRBD2 identical over 7 bases. The CDR3 has 16 amino acids. V lost 2 bases and J lost 3; bases outside the gene matches: 10. The CDR3 reads CASSLKGAGSHYEQYF. The CDR3 DNA sequence: TGTGCCAGCAGTTTAAAAGGAGCGGGGTCGCACTACGAGCAGTACTTC.

V usage is TRBV20-1 and J usage is TRBJ1-1; 8 bases are shared with TRBD1. CDR1 and CDR2 (germline): DFQATT, SNEGSKA (reference sequence). With 5 bases clipped from V and 3 bases from J, the junction kept 14 bases outside the gene matches. The CDR3 runs to 16 residues. The chain's CDR3 is CSAPDRVGVRDTEAFF. DNA of the CDR3: TGCAGTGCTCCGGACAGGGTGGGGGTTCGCGACACTGAAGCTTTCTTT.

The J gene is TRBJ1-5, the V gene TRBV7-9; the match to TRBD1 covers 9 bases. The trim removed 4 bases at V and 2 bases at J, leaving 6 bases unmatched. The germline V gene has CDR1 SEHNR and CDR2 FQNEAQ (reference sequence). CDR3 length: 16 amino acids. The CDR3 sequence is CASSSDTGGGNQPQHF. CDR3 bases: TGTGCCAGCAGCTCGGACACAGGGGGCGGCAATCAGCCCCAGCATTTT.

This clonotype was counted a few times. The chain is built from TRBV7-2 and TRBJ1-2; D gene ambiguous. This CDR3 comprises 13 residues. Germline V lookup: CDR1 SGHTA, CDR2 FQGNSA. The V and J ends lost 0 bases and 4 bases respectively, with 6 bases between them. CDR3 coding DNA: TGTGCCAGCAGCTTAGCCGGCCCCTATGGCTACACCTTC. Amino acid sequence: CASSLAGPYGYTF.

This chain joins TRBV11-3 and TRBJ2-2; D not resolved. Germline loops: CDR1 SGHNT, CDR2 YENEEA. There are 14 residues in the CDR3. V lost 1 base and J 5 bases, leaving 8 bases between the germline ends. CDR3 protein: CASSLGTATGELFF. CDR3 coding DNA: TGTGCCAGCAGCTTAGGGACGGCTACCGGGGAGCTGTTTTTT.